A selection of T cell receptor beta chains follows, all from one sample in a study of radiation and T cells in renal cell carcinoma. The assay was immunoSEQ multiplex PCR, and TCRdb's table has in-frame clones only and misses some. The profile covers about 170,000 clones, with about 87% appearing a single time and 11% taken by the ten largest. Sequenced here: blood, sampled from a patient whose treatment included radiotherapy and nephrectomy. The receptor source for this set is a woman in her 50s with renal cell carcinoma. CDR3s include the opening cysteine and the closing phenylalanine or tryptophan. The order of the fields is D gene, J gene, CDR3 length, V gene, clone size, CDR3 DNA, CDR3 protein. The D gene is left open where the match is weak. Clone size is shown for a subset of rows, as once, few, many or a class of expanded clone.

D gene: -
J gene: TRBJ1-2
CDR3 length: 12
V gene: TRBV19
clone size: -
CDR3 DNA: TGTGCCAGTAGAAGTACCAACTATGGCTACACCTTC
CDR3 protein: CASRSTNYGYTF

D gene: TRBD2
J gene: TRBJ2-2
CDR3 length: 16
V gene: TRBV5-4
clone size: once
CDR3 DNA: TGTGCCAGCAGCATCGGACTAGCGGGGGGCACCGGGGAGCTGTTTTTT
CDR3 protein: CASSIGLAGGTGELFF

D gene: -
J gene: TRBJ2-5
CDR3 length: 13
V gene: TRBV18
clone size: -
CDR3 DNA: TGTGCCAGCTCACCTCCAGGGTCGGAGACCCAGTACTTC
CDR3 protein: CASSPPGSETQYF

D gene: TRBD1
J gene: TRBJ2-7
CDR3 length: 12
V gene: TRBV19
clone size: -
CDR3 DNA: TGTGCCAGTAGTATTCAGGGGGACGAGCAGTACTTC
CDR3 protein: CASSIQGDEQYF

D gene: TRBD1
J gene: TRBJ1-2
CDR3 length: 14
V gene: TRBV10-3
clone size: -
CDR3 DNA: TGTGCCATCAGGGCGGGACAGGGGGCTCGCGGCTACACCTTC
CDR3 protein: CAIRAGQGARGYTF

D gene: TRBD2
J gene: TRBJ2-3
CDR3 length: 13
V gene: TRBV7-2
clone size: -
CDR3 DNA: TGTGCCAGCAGCTCTAGCGGGGGCAATACGCAGTATTTT
CDR3 protein: CASSSSGGNTQYF

D gene: -
J gene: TRBJ2-1
CDR3 length: 15
V gene: TRBV10-3
clone size: -
CDR3 DNA: TGTGCCACCTCAGGCGGAGGATCCTTAGAGAATGAGCAGTTCTTC
CDR3 protein: CATSGGGSLENEQFF

D gene: -
J gene: TRBJ2-7
CDR3 length: 14
V gene: TRBV11-2
clone size: -
CDR3 DNA: TGTGCCAGCAGCTTAGATCGGTCAGGACACGAGCAGTACTTC
CDR3 protein: CASSLDRSGHEQYF

D gene: -
J gene: TRBJ1-3
CDR3 length: 14
V gene: TRBV7-9
clone size: -
CDR3 DNA: TGTGCCAGCAGCTTATCGGGTTACGGAAACACCATATATTTT
CDR3 protein: CASSLSGYGNTIYF

D gene: -
J gene: TRBJ1-5
CDR3 length: 14
V gene: TRBV4-1
clone size: -
CDR3 DNA: TGCGCCAGCAGCCAAGATTTGGCACGGCAGCCCCAGCATTTT
CDR3 protein: CASSQDLARQPQHF

D gene: -
J gene: TRBJ1-6
CDR3 length: 14
V gene: TRBV4-2
clone size: -
CDR3 DNA: TGTGCCAGCAGCGATGAGACAGTCAATTCACCCCTCCACTTT
CDR3 protein: CASSDETVNSPLHF

D gene: -
J gene: TRBJ1-1
CDR3 length: 13
V gene: TRBV29-1
clone size: -
CDR3 DNA: TGCAGCGCCGTAAGTCCACTGAACACTGAAGCTTTCTTT
CDR3 protein: CSAVSPLNTEAFF

D gene: -
J gene: TRBJ2-1
CDR3 length: 14
V gene: TRBV5-1
clone size: -
CDR3 DNA: TGCGCCAGCAGCTTGGATATGGCAAACAATGAGCAGTTCTTC
CDR3 protein: CASSLDMANNEQFF

D gene: -
J gene: TRBJ1-2
CDR3 length: 10
V gene: TRBV20-1
clone size: -
CDR3 DNA: TGCAGTGCTCCGACAGCCTCGTTCACCTTC
CDR3 protein: CSAPTASFTF

D gene: -
J gene: TRBJ2-1
CDR3 length: 15
V gene: TRBV12-5
clone size: -
CDR3 DNA: TGTGCTAGTGGTTTGGACGGGCGGGCCTACAATGAGCAGTTCTTC
CDR3 protein: CASGLDGRAYNEQFF

D gene: -
J gene: TRBJ1-1
CDR3 length: 14
V gene: TRBV6-6
clone size: -
CDR3 DNA: TGTGCCAGCAGTTACTTGGATAAGAACACTGAAGCTTTCTTT
CDR3 protein: CASSYLDKNTEAFF

D gene: -
J gene: TRBJ1-2
CDR3 length: 15
V gene: TRBV30
clone size: few
CDR3 DNA: TGTGCCTGCCCTGGACAGCTCGCGGTAGGCTATGGCTACACCTTC
CDR3 protein: CACPGQLAVGYGYTF

D gene: TRBD1
J gene: TRBJ1-1
CDR3 length: 15
V gene: TRBV5-1
clone size: -
CDR3 DNA: TGCGCCAGCCGAATTGGGACAGGGATAGTTACTGAAGCTTTCTTT
CDR3 protein: CASRIGTGIVTEAFF

D gene: -
J gene: TRBJ1-1
CDR3 length: 14
V gene: TRBV5-1
clone size: -
CDR3 DNA: TGCGCCAGCAGCTTGGGGCGGTATAACACTGAAGCTTTCTTT
CDR3 protein: CASSLGRYNTEAFF

D gene: -
J gene: TRBJ2-3
CDR3 length: 14
V gene: TRBV7-9
clone size: -
CDR3 DNA: TGTGCCAGCAGCTTATCCAGGAGGACAGATACGCAGTATTTT
CDR3 protein: CASSLSRRTDTQYF

D gene: -
J gene: TRBJ2-3
CDR3 length: 14
V gene: TRBV5-4
clone size: -
CDR3 DNA: TGTGCCAGCAGCTTGGGCAGGAGTACAGATACGCAGTATTTT
CDR3 protein: CASSLGRSTDTQYF

D gene: -
J gene: TRBJ1-1
CDR3 length: 14
V gene: TRBV2
clone size: once
CDR3 DNA: TGTGCCAGCAGTGCGACAGGTTTGCGGACTGAAGCTTTCTTT
CDR3 protein: CASSATGLRTEAFF

D gene: -
J gene: TRBJ2-5
CDR3 length: 15
V gene: TRBV11-2
clone size: -
CDR3 DNA: TGTGCCAGCAGCTTAGTGGAGGCTGGAAGGGGGACCCAGTACTTC
CDR3 protein: CASSLVEAGRGTQYF

D gene: -
J gene: TRBJ2-5
CDR3 length: 13
V gene: TRBV11-2
clone size: -
CDR3 DNA: TGTGCCAGCAGCTCCTTTGAGACGTGGGGCCAGTACTTC
CDR3 protein: CASSSFETWGQYF

D gene: -
J gene: TRBJ2-2
CDR3 length: 14
V gene: TRBV5-1
clone size: -
CDR3 DNA: TGCGCCAGCAGCTTGACAAGTGGCCCCGGGGAGCTGTTTTTT
CDR3 protein: CASSLTSGPGELFF

D gene: -
J gene: TRBJ1-4
CDR3 length: 12
V gene: TRBV7-9
clone size: -
CDR3 DNA: TGTGCCAGCAGCTTAGACGCGGAAAAACTGTTTTTT
CDR3 protein: CASSLDAEKLFF

D gene: -
J gene: TRBJ1-5
CDR3 length: 13
V gene: TRBV29-1
clone size: -
CDR3 DNA: TGCAGCGTTGAATCAGGGATGGGCCAGCCCCAGCATTTT
CDR3 protein: CSVESGMGQPQHF

D gene: -
J gene: TRBJ2-5
CDR3 length: 14
V gene: TRBV7-2
clone size: once
CDR3 DNA: TGTGCCAGCAGAAGGACCCTCGGTTGGGAGACCCAGTACTTC
CDR3 protein: CASRRTLGWETQYF

D gene: TRBD1
J gene: TRBJ1-1
CDR3 length: 14
V gene: TRBV2
clone size: -
CDR3 DNA: TGTGCCAGCACATACCAGGGGGTCTACACTGAAGCTTTCTTT
CDR3 protein: CASTYQGVYTEAFF

D gene: TRBD1
J gene: TRBJ2-2
CDR3 length: 16
V gene: TRBV15
clone size: -
CDR3 DNA: TGTGCCACCAGCAGACCGGGACAGGGTTCCCCCGGGGAGCTGTTTTTT
CDR3 protein: CATSRPGQGSPGELFF

D gene: -
J gene: TRBJ2-7
CDR3 length: 14
V gene: TRBV14
clone size: -
CDR3 DNA: TGTGCCAGCAGCCAAGATCGGACCAACAGAAAGCAGTACTTC
CDR3 protein: CASSQDRTNRKQYF

D gene: -
J gene: TRBJ1-5
CDR3 length: 14
V gene: TRBV5-1
clone size: -
CDR3 DNA: TGCGCCAGCAGCTTGGGGTACACCAATCAGCCCCAGCATTTT
CDR3 protein: CASSLGYTNQPQHF

D gene: TRBD1
J gene: TRBJ1-3
CDR3 length: 15
V gene: TRBV2
clone size: few
CDR3 DNA: TGTGCCAGCAGTGTCCAGACAGGGTCTGGAAACACCATATATTTT
CDR3 protein: CASSVQTGSGNTIYF

D gene: TRBD1
J gene: TRBJ2-7
CDR3 length: 13
V gene: TRBV5-6
clone size: -
CDR3 DNA: TGTGCCAGCAGCTACAGGGGCTGGGACGAGCAGTACTTC
CDR3 protein: CASSYRGWDEQYF

D gene: -
J gene: TRBJ2-7
CDR3 length: 14
V gene: TRBV5-1
clone size: -
CDR3 DNA: TGCGCCAGCAGCTTGGCAGGGAGCTCCTACGAGCAGTACTTC
CDR3 protein: CASSLAGSSYEQYF

D gene: -
J gene: TRBJ1-1
CDR3 length: 14
V gene: TRBV5-5
clone size: -
CDR3 DNA: TGTGCCAGCAGCTTGGGGACGGTGAACACTGAAGCTTTCTTT
CDR3 protein: CASSLGTVNTEAFF

D gene: -
J gene: TRBJ1-1
CDR3 length: 15
V gene: TRBV6-1
clone size: -
CDR3 DNA: TGTGCCAGCAGTGAAGATCGGGGGCTGATCACTGAAGCTTTCTTT
CDR3 protein: CASSEDRGLITEAFF